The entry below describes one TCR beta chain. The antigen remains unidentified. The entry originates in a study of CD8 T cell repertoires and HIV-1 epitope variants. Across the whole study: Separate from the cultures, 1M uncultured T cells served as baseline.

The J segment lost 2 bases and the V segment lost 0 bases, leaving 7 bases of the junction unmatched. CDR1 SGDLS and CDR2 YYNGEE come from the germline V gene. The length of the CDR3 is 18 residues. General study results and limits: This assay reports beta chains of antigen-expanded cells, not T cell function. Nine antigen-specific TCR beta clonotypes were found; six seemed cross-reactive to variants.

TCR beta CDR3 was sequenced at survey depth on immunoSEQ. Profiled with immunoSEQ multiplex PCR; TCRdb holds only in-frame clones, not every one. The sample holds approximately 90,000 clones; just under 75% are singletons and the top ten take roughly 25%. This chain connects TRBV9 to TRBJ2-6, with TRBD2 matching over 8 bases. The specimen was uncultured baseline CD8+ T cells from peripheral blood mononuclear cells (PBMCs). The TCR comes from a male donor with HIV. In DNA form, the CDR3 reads TGTGCCAGCAGCGTAGAGCGGGAGAGACTCGCTGGGGCCAACGTCCTGACTTTC. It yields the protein CASSVERERLAGANVLTF.